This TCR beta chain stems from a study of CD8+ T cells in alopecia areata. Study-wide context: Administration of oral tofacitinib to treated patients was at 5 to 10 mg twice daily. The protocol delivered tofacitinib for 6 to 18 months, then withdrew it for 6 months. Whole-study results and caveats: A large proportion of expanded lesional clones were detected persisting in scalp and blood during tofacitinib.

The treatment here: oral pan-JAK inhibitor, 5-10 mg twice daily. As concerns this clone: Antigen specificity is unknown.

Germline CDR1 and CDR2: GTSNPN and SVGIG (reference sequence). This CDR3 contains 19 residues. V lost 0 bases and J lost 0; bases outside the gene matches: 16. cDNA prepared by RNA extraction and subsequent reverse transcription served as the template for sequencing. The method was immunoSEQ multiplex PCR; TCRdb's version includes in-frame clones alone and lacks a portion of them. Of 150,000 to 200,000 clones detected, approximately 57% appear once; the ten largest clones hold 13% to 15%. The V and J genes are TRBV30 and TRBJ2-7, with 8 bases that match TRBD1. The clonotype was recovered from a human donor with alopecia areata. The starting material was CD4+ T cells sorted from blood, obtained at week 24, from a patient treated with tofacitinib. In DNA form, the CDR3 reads TGTGCCTGGAGTGTAATTAGGCAGGGGGCAAGGATACCCTCCTACGAGCAGTACTTC. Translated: CAWSVIRQGARIPSYEQYF.